This entry is about one T cell receptor (beta chain). What this receptor recognizes is not known. The record has no base qualities; no much larger clone is one base away. This sample stems from a study of blood T cell repertoires in COVID-19 (dated by TCRdb to about 2020). With regard to the full study: Samples covering the acute and convalescent phases of COVID-19 were provided by collaborators in the United States, Italy and Spain. Deeply sampled blood TCRbeta repertoires from subjects exposed to, actively infected with, or recovered from COVID-19 were included in the dataset. The material from the prospective study consisted of cDNA or gDNA derived from T cells, B-cell-depleted T cells, or PBMCs. The samples were drawn from two sources: the first 160 participants of the ongoing ImmuneRACE study, and 1,000 to 1,500 subjects contributed by 6 global collaborators. Nearly every sample came with metadata listing a de-identified subject ID, COVID-19 status, age in years and sex. Where available, HLA class I and class II types were obtained from metadata supplied by the sample provider rather than from assay-based typing. The repertoires were released in a freely available public database intended as a resource for research on the immune response to SARS-CoV-2. Results and caveats for the whole study, not just this receptor: Clinical and demographic metadata were provided uncurated, with the amount varying by source and participant.

Collaborating institutions collected whole blood in K2EDTA tubes following their own protocols. For TCRbeta analysis, collaborator samples were shipped as frozen whole blood, as isolated PBMCs, or as DNA extracted from either sample type. TCRbeta CDR3 regions were amplified from genomic DNA by means of the immunoSEQ Assay, a bias-controlled multiplex PCR. From the authors' description of their analysis: Nucleated cell counts per sample were estimated from amplification of reference gene primers within the assay. To quantify the absolute abundance of each unique TCRbeta CDR3 rearrangement, sequence reads were collapsed and filtered. For each sample, productive Simpson clonality was calculated by taking the square root of Simpson's diversity index across productive rearrangements. As stored in TCRdb, this immuneACCESS dataset retains in-frame rearrangements with V and J assigned. A fraction of the clones does not appear; measured against another copy, unresolved V genes explain less than half of the discrepancy, and the remainder lacks a known reason. That table is the source of V, J and clone size, and D and trimming were worked out from the DNA. The sample table records 78,000 or so clones; under 85% of these occur just once. In total, the top ten clones hold about 10% of the sample.

V lost 3 bases and J lost 7 bases; the stretch between them is 12 bases long. The germline V gene encodes CDR1 MNHEY and CDR2 SMNVEV (reference sequence). There are 13 amino acids in the CDR3, from cysteine to phenylalanine inclusive. The entry retains the CDR3 DNA only, 39 bases that are in frame from base 1. The sequence links TRBV27 to TRBJ1-2, with a tentative D gene TRBD1 over 6 matching bases. Specimen: peripheral blood. The origin of this receptor is a human donor in a cohort sampled during active COVID-19. In nucleotides, the sequence is TGTGCCAGCAGTTTCCGGGGGGCAGGTGGCTACACCTTC. This sequence encodes CASSFRGAGGYTF.